What follows describes a single TCR beta chain. Repertoires were generated with immunoSEQ multiplex PCR, while TCRdb's copy carries only in-frame clones and drops some. In the table there are around 170,000 clones, around 88% of which are singletons. This CDR3 contains 16 residues. Germline lookup yields CDR1 KGHSH and CDR2 LQKENI. V lost 0 bases and J 5 bases, leaving 15 bases between the germline ends. These data belong to a study of control samples from healthy donors and cancer patients. The genes are TRBV18 and TRBJ2-3; possibly TRBD1 for D (7 bases). This receptor was taken from a young woman in good health. Sequencing input: blood. The CDR3 region is CASSPPRGGGKDTQYF. In DNA form, the CDR3 reads TGTGCCAGCTCACCACCGAGAGGAGGGGGCAAAGATACGCAGTATTTT. Combining the CDR3 with reference TRBV18 and TRBJ2-3 gives the whole variable domain NAGVMQNPRHLVRRRGQEARLRCSPMKGHSHVYWYRQLPEEGLKFMVYLQKENIIDESGMPKERFSAEFPKEGPSILRIQQVVRGDSAAYFCASSPPRGGGKDTQYFGPGTRLTVL.